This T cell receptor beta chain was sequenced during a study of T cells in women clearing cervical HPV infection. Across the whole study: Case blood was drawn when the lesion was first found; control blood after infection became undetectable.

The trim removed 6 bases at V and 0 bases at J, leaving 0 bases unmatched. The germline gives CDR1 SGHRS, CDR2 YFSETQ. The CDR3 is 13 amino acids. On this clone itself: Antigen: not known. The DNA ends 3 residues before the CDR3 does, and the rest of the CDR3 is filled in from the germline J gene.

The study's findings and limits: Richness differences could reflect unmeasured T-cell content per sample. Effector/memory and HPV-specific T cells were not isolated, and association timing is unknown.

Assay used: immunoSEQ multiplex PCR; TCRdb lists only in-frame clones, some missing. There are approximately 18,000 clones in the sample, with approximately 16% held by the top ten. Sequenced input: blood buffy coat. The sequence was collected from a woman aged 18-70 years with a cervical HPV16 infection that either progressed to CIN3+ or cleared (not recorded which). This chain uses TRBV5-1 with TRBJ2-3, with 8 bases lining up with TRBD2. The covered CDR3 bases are TGCGCCAGCACTAGCGGGAGCACAGATACG. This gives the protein CASTSGSTDT. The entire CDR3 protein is CASTSGSTDTQYF. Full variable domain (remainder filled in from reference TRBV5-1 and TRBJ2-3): KAGVTQTPRYLIKTRGQQVTLSCSPISGHRSVSWYQQTPGQGLQFLFEYFSETQRNKGNFPGRFSGRQFSNSRSEMNVSTLELGDSALYLCASTSGSTDTQYFGPGTRLTVL.